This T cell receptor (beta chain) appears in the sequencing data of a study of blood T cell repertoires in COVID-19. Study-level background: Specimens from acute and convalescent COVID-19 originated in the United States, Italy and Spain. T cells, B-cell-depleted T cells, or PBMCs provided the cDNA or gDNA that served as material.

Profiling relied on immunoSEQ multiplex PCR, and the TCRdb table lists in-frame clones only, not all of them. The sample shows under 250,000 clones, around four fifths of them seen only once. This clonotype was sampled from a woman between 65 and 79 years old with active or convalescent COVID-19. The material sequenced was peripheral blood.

In DNA, the CDR3 is TGCGCCAGCAGCAACCCACTAGACGAGACCCAGTACTTC. The encoded protein is CASSNPLDETQYF. The V and J genes are TRBV5-1 and TRBJ2-5; TRBD2 might be the D (5 bases). V dropped 4 bases and J dropped 5 bases, with 12 bases sitting between them. The CDR3 contains 13 residues. The germline V gene encodes CDR1 SGHRS and CDR2 YFSETQ.